This T cell receptor (beta chain) was recovered during a study of T cells in Graves' hyperthyroidism and ophthalmopathy. Study-wide results and limits: Blood held most thyroid clonotypes expanded above 0.001 frequency. Ophthalmopathy, as predicted by the model, came a median 6.5 months after the prediction.

The CDR3 length is 13 residues. V was trimmed by 3 bases and J by 5 bases, leaving 10 bases between them. Uncontrolled infection, other autoimmune disease, pregnancy or lactation led to exclusion. In making diagnoses, clinical symptoms, serum thyroxine and TRAb, thyroid ultrasound and orbital computed tomography were all used. Amplification targeted TCR beta CDR3 regions from RNA transcripts. A first-round RT-PCR of the TCR CDR3 used the HTBI primer set. A single record per CDR3 protein comes from TCRdb applying MiXCR to the multiplex PCR reads. The table lists roughly 500,000 distinct CDR3 sequences, 40% to 50% of them singletons. This clonotype appeared many times. What it recognizes is unknown.

V gene TRBV12-3 or TRBV12-4 combines with J gene TRBJ2-5, with D unresolved. This receptor was taken from an adult woman with Graves' disease, either hyperthyroidism or ophthalmopathy (not recorded which). The specimen was peripheral blood or thyroid tissue (not recorded which). The CDR3 sequence: CASSLGLRETQYF. The CDR3 DNA is TGTGCCAGCAGTTTGGGTTTAAGGGAGACCCAGTACTTC.